These T cell receptor beta chains were read from a single sample in a study of T cells in Graves' hyperthyroidism and ophthalmopathy. TCRdb re-called the multiplex PCR reads with MiXCR, one entry per CDR3 protein. Of nearly 750,000 distinct CDR3 sequences in the sample, roughly a third were seen once. The sequenced sample was blood. The receptors were sampled from a woman in her thirties or forties with Graves' hyperthyroidism. Each CDR3 is given with its conserved first and last residue. A D gene is named only where the DNA matches it firmly. The size field is filled for only some rows; it gives once, few, many or a size class.

j_call d_call clone_size v_call cdr3_aa cdr3_nt
TRBJ2-2 . many TRBV6-1 CASIGDGELFF TGTGCCAGCATAGGGGACGGGGAGCTGTTTTTT
TRBJ2-7 . . TRBV2 CASSDSQGYEQYF TGTGCCAGCAGTGATAGCCAGGGTTACGAGCAGTACTTC
TRBJ2-7 TRBD1 . TRBV5-1 CASTQGTGGGNEQYF TGCGCCAGCACCCAAGGGACAGGGGGCGGGAACGAGCAGTACTTC
TRBJ1-4 TRBD1 many TRBV10-3 CASKGQGDEKLFF TGTGCCTCGAAGGGACAGGGGGATGAAAAACTGTTTTTT
TRBJ1-3 . . TRBV4-3 CASSHTGQKGNTIYF TGCGCCAGCAGTCATACAGGGCAGAAAGGAAACACCATATATTTT
TRBJ1-6 . many TRBV12-5 CASGLTQGFRSPLHF TGTGCTAGTGGTTTGACGCAGGGGTTTCGTTCACCCCTCCACTTT
TRBJ2-7 TRBD1 few TRBV29-1 CSVEGDRGNEQYF TGCAGCGTTGAGGGGGACAGGGGAAACGAGCAGTACTTC
TRBJ1-1 . few TRBV19 CASSLRGAPGAFF TGTGCCAGTAGTCTCCGGGGGGCTCCGGGAGCTTTCTTT
TRBJ1-2 . many TRBV7-9 CASSSIWTADYGYTF TGTGCCAGCAGCTCGATCTGGACAGCTGACTATGGCTACACCTTC
TRBJ1-5 . many TRBV10-2 CASSELYSNQPQHF TGCGCCAGCAGTGAATTATATAGCAATCAGCCCCAGCATTTT
TRBJ1-4 TRBD1 many TRBV7-9 CASSLGRGTNEKLFF TGTGCCAGCAGCTTAGGCAGGGGGACTAATGAAAAACTGTTTTTT
TRBJ2-1 . . TRBV7-2 CASSNKNEQFF TGTGCCAGCAGCAACAAGAATGAGCAGTTCTTC
TRBJ1-2 . . TRBV7-6 CASSQDTGTPYGYTF TGTGCCAGCAGCCAAGACACAGGGACCCCCTATGGCTACACCTTC
TRBJ1-1 . few TRBV5-4 CASSPWGENTEAFF TGTGCCAGCAGCCCGTGGGGGGAGAACACTGAAGCTTTCTTT
TRBJ1-1 . few TRBV15 CATSRDKGGEAFF TGTGCCACCAGCAGAGATAAAGGAGGGGAAGCTTTCTTT
TRBJ2-7 TRBD1 once TRBV7-2 CASSPRGQQAYEQYF TGTGCCAGCTCACCACGGGGACAGCAAGCCTACGAGCAGTACTTC
TRBJ1-5 . . TRBV19 CASSLYRPRRQPQHF TGTGCCAGTAGCTTATACAGGCCCCGTAGGCAGCCCCAGCATTTT
TRBJ1-1 TRBD1 . TRBV20-1 CSASNGQGFNPGTEAFF TGCAGTGCTTCCAACGGACAGGGCTTTAACCCGGGCACTGAAGCTTTCTTT
TRBJ1-1 . . TRBV9 CASSTGENTEAFF TGTGCCAGCAGCACCGGGGAGAACACTGAAGCTTTCTTT
TRBJ1-5 . . TRBV12-3/TRBV12-4 CASGLSGWCNQPQHF TGTGCCAGCGGGCTCTCCGGGTGGTGCAATCAGCCCCAGCATTTT